The 27 T cell receptor beta chains below all came from one sample that was sequenced in a study of blood T cells in healthy people across ages. Then a second PCR, running roughly 7 to 11 cycles, was carried out with a sample-barcoded 5' primer and a J-beta primer mix. Each CDR3 protein is one row after TCRdb ran MiXCR on the 5' RACE reads. The top ten clones hold 11% of a sample with around 1.5 million distinct CDR3 sequences, about 35% of them seen once. Sequenced: blood. The receptor set was obtained from a woman aged 25 to 39 in good health.

CDR3 residues: CASSHGLAGDPYNEQFF. The DNA of the CDR3 is TGCGCCAGCAGCCACGGACTAGCGGGAGACCCCTACAATGAGCAGTTCTTC. The gene calls are TRBV10-2 and TRBJ2-1, with 13 positions matching TRBD2. Germline trimming cut 6 bases from V and 2 bases from J; bases unmatched to any gene: 7. Germline V gene lookup returns CDR1 WSHSY and CDR2 SAAADI. The CDR3 spans 17 residues.

This clonotype came up a few times. The chain is built from TRBV20-1 and TRBJ1-6; 10 bases are a match to TRBD1. Losses at the gene ends were 5 bases for V and 6 bases for J; bases not matched to a gene: 10. CDR3 length: 16 residues. Germline V gives CDR1 DFQATT, CDR2 SNEGSKA (reference sequence). The CDR3 sequence: CSARPVGQGFNSPLHF. CDR3 DNA: TGCAGTGCTCGTCCTGTGGGACAGGGGTTTAATTCACCCCTCCACTTT.

There are a few counts of this clonotype. A read error may produce the germline difference seen at one junction end. The genes are TRBV27 and TRBJ1-2; weak D call: TRBD1 (5 bases). Germline V gives CDR1 MNHEY, CDR2 SMNVEV (reference sequence). The CDR3 is made up of 13 amino acids. In DNA, the CDR3 is TGTGCCGGCAGGGCAACAGTAAACTATGGCCACACCTTC. Its translation: CAGRATVNYGHTF.

The CDR3 coding sequence is TGTGCCATCAGTGTCGGGTCTTACGAGCAGTACTTC. Its protein is CAISVGSYEQYF. V gene TRBV10-3 combines with J gene TRBJ2-7; D gene ambiguous. This CDR3 spans 12 amino acids. Germline CDR1 and CDR2: ENHRY and SYGVKD. Trimming left V 4 bases short and J 4 bases short, with 8 bases between.

This clonotype was seen only a few times. The chain's CDR3 is CASSRGYGTGSTDTQYF. Here the CDR3 DNA reads TGTGCCAGCAGCCGAGGATACGGGACAGGGTCGACAGATACGCAGTATTTT. V is TRBV14 and J is TRBJ2-3; 9 bases are a match to TRBD1. The CDR3 contains 17 residues. Trimming at V came to 4 bases and at J to 3 bases, leaving 11 bases not matched to a gene. Germline-derived CDR1 and CDR2 are SGHDN and FVKESK. Full variable domain (missing parts from reference TRBV14 and TRBJ2-3): EAGVTQFPSHSVIEKGQTVTLRCDPISGHDNLYWYRRVMGKEIKFLLHFVKESKQDESGMPNNRFLAERTGGTYSTLKVQPAELEDSGVYFCASSRGYGTGSTDTQYFGPGTRLTVL.

The chain combines TRBV20-1 with TRBJ2-7, with a possible D match to TRBD2 (7 bases). Trimming removed 5 bases from V and 7 bases from J, with 24 bases in between. CDR1 DFQATT and CDR2 SNEGSKA come from the germline V gene (reference sequence). CDR3 length: 15 residues. CDR3 bases: TGCAGTGCTCACCTAGCGGACCTATCTCAGGGGGAGCAGTACTTC. As protein: CSAHLADLSQGEQYF.

This clonotype was observed a handful of times. The chain combines TRBV11-2 with TRBJ2-1; either TRBD1 or TRBD2 may fit D (5 bases each). Trimming took off 4 bases at V and 6 bases at J, with 10 bases between the two ends. The V gene's germline CDR1 is SGHAT and CDR2 FQNNGV. The CDR3 contains 13 residues. Here the CDR3 reads CASSYGTPNEQFF. CDR3 DNA: TGTGCCAGCAGCTATGGGACCCCCAATGAGCAGTTCTTC.

This clonotype has only a few counts. The CDR3 coding sequence is TGCGCCAGCAGCCAAGAGCGGGATTTGTACAATGAGCAGTTCTTC. Amino acids: CASSQERDLYNEQFF. This chain joins TRBV4-1 and TRBJ2-1; possible D gene TRBD2, 6 bases. The length of the CDR3 is 15 residues. Trimming pared 0 bases from V and 4 bases from J, leaving 10 bases between. CDR1 and CDR2 from the germline V gene are MGHRA and YSYEKL.

The rearrangement links TRBV4-1 to TRBJ1-4, with D hard to call. This CDR3 is built from 13 residues. Germline loops: CDR1 MGHRA, CDR2 YSYEKL. V was shortened by 1 base and J by 8 bases, with 8 bases between the two germline ends. The CDR3, as DNA: TGCGCCAGCAGCCAAGTGTATTCGGAAAAACTGTTTTTT. This sequence encodes CASSQVYSEKLFF.

The chain carries TRBV29-1 and TRBJ1-1; 7 bases fit TRBD1. The length of the CDR3 is 10 residues. The V and J ends lost 6 bases and 11 bases, in that order; junction bases with no gene match: 6. Germline CDR1 reads SQVTM; CDR2 reads ANQGSEA. CDR3 region: CSVWEGAAFF. CDR3 nucleotides: TGCAGCGTCTGGGAGGGGGCGGCTTTCTTT.

There are a few counts of this clonotype. This chain uses TRBV24-1 with TRBJ2-1, with 14 bases that match TRBD2. From germline, CDR1 is KGHDR and CDR2 SFDVKD. The CDR3 has 16 amino acids. After removal of 2 bases from V and 9 bases from J, the junction contained 5 bases not matched to a gene. The CDR3 spells CATSDWGLAGEFEQFF. Written as DNA, the CDR3 is TGTGCCACCAGTGATTGGGGACTAGCGGGAGAGTTTGAGCAGTTCTTC.

In its sample, this clonotype was seen a few times. The chain joins TRBV11-1 to TRBJ2-1, with 13 bases lining up with TRBD2. From germline, CDR1 is SGHAT and CDR2 FQDESV (reference sequence). The V and J ends lost 3 bases and 8 bases, in that order; junction bases with no gene match: 7. This CDR3 spans 16 amino acids. The DNA of the CDR3 is TGTGCCAGCAGCTTCCTGACTAGCGGGGGGTCGGATGAGCAGTTCTTC. Translation: CASSFLTSGGSDEQFF. Full variable domain (missing parts from reference TRBV11-1 and TRBJ2-1): EAEVAQSPRYKITEKSQAVAFWCDPISGHATLYWYRQILGQGPELLVQFQDESVVDDSQLPKDRFSAERLKGVDSTLKIQPAELGDSAMYLCASSFLTSGGSDEQFFGPGTRLTVL.

This sequence joins TRBV6-1 and TRBJ2-3; D may correspond to TRBD1 or TRBD2 (5 bases each). V was pared by 0 bases and J by 5 bases, with 24 bases between. The germline V gene has CDR1 MNHNS and CDR2 SASEGT. The CDR3 consists of 19 residues. The CDR3 sequence is CASSEARGSAVLLGDTQYF. The CDR3 DNA sequence: TGTGCCAGCAGTGAAGCGAGGGGATCGGCAGTCCTATTGGGAGATACGCAGTATTTT.

This clonotype was recorded many times. V is TRBV29-1 and J is TRBJ2-7, with TRBD2 matching 9 bases. CDR1 and CDR2 from the germline V gene are SQVTM and ANQGSEA. The CDR3 runs 15 residues. V shed 5 bases, J shed 0 bases, and the junction held 8 bases outside the gene matches. In nucleotides, the CDR3 is TGCAGCGTTTTGTTTGGTAGCGGGAGCTCCTACGAGCAGTACTTC. Residues: CSVLFGSGSSYEQYF.

The CDR3 nucleotides are TGTGCCAGCAGCAGAGCGGGGGGAAACAATGAGCAGTTCTTC. Translated, it gives CASSRAGGNNEQFF. The V call is TRBV3-1, the J call TRBJ2-1; 9 bases fit TRBD2. The CDR3 covers 14 residues. Unmatched junction bases numbered 4, after V lost 5 bases and J lost 5 bases. Germline values: CDR1 LGHDT, CDR2 YNNKEL (reference sequence).

In its sample, this clonotype was seen a few times. This chain uses TRBV27 with TRBJ1-6; D remains ambiguous. Germline values: CDR1 MNHEY, CDR2 SMNVEV (reference sequence). Trimming shortened V by 2 bases and J by 0 bases, and 14 bases separated the two germline ends. This CDR3 is built from 18 residues. CDR3 protein: CASSLRPAGSSYNSPLHF. The CDR3 DNA reads as TGTGCCAGCAGTTTAAGGCCCGCGGGGAGCTCCTATAATTCACCCCTCCACTTT.

J is TRBJ2-7 and V is TRBV30, with 8 nucleotides matching TRBD2. The V gene end was trimmed by 1 base and the J gene end by 6 bases; junction bases not matched to a gene: 5. The CDR3 is 13 residues long. Germline CDR1 reads GTSNPN; CDR2 reads SVGIG (reference sequence). The CDR3 is CAWSESREGEQYF. The DNA of the CDR3 is TGTGCCTGGAGTGAATCCCGGGAGGGCGAGCAGTACTTC.

The chain joins TRBV29-1 to TRBJ2-7, with D tentatively TRBD2 (6 bases). Trimming took 6 bases from V and 4 from J, leaving 25 bases between them. There are 16 residues in the CDR3. Germline lookup yields CDR1 SQVTM and CDR2 ANQGSEA. CDR3 nucleotides: TGCAGCGTCCGGGGGACGCAGGGTGCGGCGGGTTACGAGCAGTACTTC. It translates to CSVRGTQGAAGYEQYF.

The chain combines TRBV28 with TRBJ2-7; weak D call: TRBD1 (5 bases). V was cut by 5 bases and J by 4 bases, with 18 bases left in between. The CDR3 consists of 15 residues. Looked up from germline, CDR1 is MDHEN and CDR2 is SYDVKM. The CDR3 loop reads CASSPNDSPVYEQYF. The CDR3 DNA reads as TGTGCCAGCAGTCCCAACGACAGTCCTGTATACGAGCAGTACTTC.

The rearrangement uses TRBV2 and TRBJ2-3, with 8 positions matching TRBD2. The J segment lost 1 base and the V segment lost 3 bases, leaving 6 bases of the junction unmatched. There are 16 residues in the CDR3. CDR1 and CDR2 from the germline V gene are SNHLY and FYNNEI. CDR3 loop: CASSEVLAEGTDTQYF. The CDR3 DNA is TGTGCCAGCAGTGAGGTACTAGCGGAGGGCACAGATACGCAGTATTTT. The full variable domain, in which reference TRBV2 and TRBJ2-3 provide the parts outside the CDR3, is EPEVTQTPSHQVTQMGQEVILRCVPISNHLYFYWYRQILGQKVEFLVSFYNNEISEKSEIFDDQFSVERPDGSNFTLKIRSTKLEDSAMYFCASSEVLAEGTDTQYFGPGTRLTVL.

As to this clonotype: An end of the junction does not agree with germline; a read error may underlie this. The rearrangement links TRBV12-5 to TRBJ1-5; D not certain. The CDR3 contains 12 residues. Germline V CDR1 and CDR2: LGHNT, FRNRAP. The CDR3 DNA reads TGTGCTAGTGGTTCCGGGATTCAGCCCCTGCATTTT. Its translation is CASGSGIQPLHF. Full variable domain (rest looked up from reference TRBV12-5 and TRBJ1-5): DARVTQTPRHKVTEMGQEVTMRCQPILGHNTVFWYRQTMMQGLELLAYFRNRAPLDDSGMPKDRFSAEMPDATLATLKIQPSEPRDSAVYFCASGSGIQPLHFGDGTRLSIL.

Only a few counts were recorded for this clonotype. V and J are TRBV2 and TRBJ2-5; no firm D call. V was cut by 7 bases and J by 4 bases, with 4 bases left in between. The CDR3 consists of 10 residues. Looked up from germline, CDR1 is SNHLY and CDR2 is FYNNEI. Written as DNA, the CDR3 is TGTGCCAGCAACCGAGAGACCCAGTACTTC. This gives the protein CASNRETQYF.

The chain uses TRBV20-1 and TRBJ2-7; 14 nucleotides agree with TRBD2. The end of the DNA aligns better with TRBJ2-5, so the J call may be wrong. CDR1 is DFQATT and CDR2 is SNEGSKA in the germline V gene (reference sequence). The CDR3 consists of 14 residues. CDR3 DNA: TGCAGTGCCCAGACTAGCGGGGGGGCGGAGACCCAGTACTTC. It codes for CSAQTSGGAETQYF.

This clonotype was counted many times. V is TRBV7-9 and J is TRBJ2-3; 9 nucleotides agree with TRBD2. This CDR3 is built from 17 residues. V was clipped by 5 bases and J by 4 bases; unmatched bases: 13. CDR1 SEHNR and CDR2 FQNEAQ come from the germline V gene (reference sequence). CDR3 coding DNA: TGTGCCAGCAGCCGAAGGGACAGACTAGCGGTACCAGATACGCAGTATTTT. Its protein product is CASSRRDRLAVPDTQYF. Drawing the rest from reference TRBV7-9 and TRBJ2-3, the complete variable domain is DTGVSQNPRHKITKRGQNVTFRCDPISEHNRLYWYRQTLGQGPEFLTYFQNEAQLEKSRLLSDRFSAERPKGSFSTLEIQRTEQGDSAMYLCASSRRDRLAVPDTQYFGPGTRLTVL.

The chain is built from TRBV9 and TRBJ2-7; 9 bases fit TRBD1. V shed 3 bases and J 5 bases; nucleotides not matched to a gene: 3. Germline CDR1 reads SGDLS; CDR2 reads YYNGEE. The CDR3 loop spans 13 amino acids. The CDR3 loop is CASSEWTGDEQYF. The CDR3 nucleotides are TGTGCCAGCAGCGAATGGACAGGGGACGAGCAGTACTTC.

This clonotype was seen a handful of times. The chain recombines TRBV7-8 with TRBJ2-7; D unclear. Deletions cut 5 bases from V and 7 bases from J, with 9 bases between. Germline CDR1 is SGHVS and CDR2 is FQNEAQ. The CDR3 totals 11 residues. The CDR3 is CASSTGPEQYF. The CDR3, as DNA: TGTGCCAGCAGCACCGGACCGGAGCAGTACTTC.

To note about this clonotype: At one of its ends the junction is not consistent with the germline gene, which may arise from a read error. This chain connects TRBV5-1 to TRBJ2-6, with D perhaps TRBD1 (5 bases). CDR3 size: 17 residues. In germline, CDR1 is SGHRS, CDR2 YFSETQ. CDR3 in amino acids: CASSGTGPYSGANVRTF. The DNA for the CDR3 is TGCGCCAGCAGCGGAACCGGGCCGTACTCTGGGGCCAACGTCCGGACTTTC.